Only a few counts were recorded for the clone carrying this T cell receptor (beta chain). As yet, its antigen is unknown. This sample is drawn from a study of T cell repertoires in cytomegalovirus infection. At the level of the study: Based on public TCR beta signatures, there were indications of CMV infection and of a matching HLA type.

Germline loops: CDR1 SEHNR, CDR2 FQNEAQ (reference sequence). The V end was cut by 5 bases, the J end by 5 bases, with 16 bases between. CDR3 length: 14 residues. Study results and limitations: Dominating the ex vivo response were TCR beta clonotypes that were CMV-specific and HLA-C-restricted.

MiXCR, applied by TCRdb to the reads, yields one record per CDR3 protein. The sample lists 250,000 to 300,000 distinct CDR3 sequences, roughly 24% occurring once. Material: PBMCs. The J gene is TRBJ2-7, the V gene TRBV7-9; D may be TRBD2 (6 bases). The receptor was derived from a human donor in good health (CMV status not recorded). Some clones in this sample may be carry-over from other donors' samples. The CDR3 DNA is TGTGCCAGCAGCGCTCTAAGCGCGGGAAACGAGCAGTACTTC. This sequence encodes CASSALSAGNEQYF. Complete variable domain (other parts from reference TRBV7-9 and TRBJ2-7): DTGVSQNPRHKITKRGQNVTFRCDPISEHNRLYWYRQTLGQGPEFLTYFQNEAQLEKSRLLSDRFSAERPKGSFSTLEIQRTEQGDSAMYLCASSALSAGNEQYFGPGTRLTVT.